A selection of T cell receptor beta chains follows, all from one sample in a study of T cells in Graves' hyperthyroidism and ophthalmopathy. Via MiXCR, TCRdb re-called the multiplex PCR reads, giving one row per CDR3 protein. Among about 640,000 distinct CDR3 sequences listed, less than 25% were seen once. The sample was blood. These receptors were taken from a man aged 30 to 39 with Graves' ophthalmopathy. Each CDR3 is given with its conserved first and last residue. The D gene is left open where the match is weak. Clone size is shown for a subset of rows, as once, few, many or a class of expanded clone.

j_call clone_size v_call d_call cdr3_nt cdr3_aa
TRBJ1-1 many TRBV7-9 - TGTGCCAGCAGCTCAGCAGTGAACACTGAAGCTTTCTTT CASSSAVNTEAFF
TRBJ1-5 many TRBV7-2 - TGTGCCAGCAGCCGACAGCACAATCAGCCCCAGCATTTT CASSRQHNQPQHF
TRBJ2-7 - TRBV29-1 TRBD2 TGCAGCGTTGGTAGCGGGTCGTACGAGCAGTACTTC CSVGSGSYEQYF
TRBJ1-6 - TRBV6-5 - TGTGCCAGCAGTTCTTTGGGCGTTAATTCACCCCTCCACTTT CASSSLGVNSPLHF
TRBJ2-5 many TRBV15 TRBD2 TGTGCCACCAGCAGAGAGGGACTAGCGGGAGCGGGGGAGACCCAGTACTTC CATSREGLAGAGETQYF
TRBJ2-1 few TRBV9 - TGTGCCAGCAGCGTACAACAGGTCCACAATGAGCAGTTCTTC CASSVQQVHNEQFF
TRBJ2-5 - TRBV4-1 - TGCGCCAGCAGCCAATCGGGACTTAAAGAGACCCAGTACTTC CASSQSGLKETQYF
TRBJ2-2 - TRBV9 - TGTGCCAGCAGCGGGGGGGGGCAGAGCGGCGCCGGGGAGCTGTTTTTT CASSGGGQSGAGELFF
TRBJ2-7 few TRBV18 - TGTGCCAGCTCAACGCAGGGTGGGAGCTACGAGCAGTACTTC CASSTQGGSYEQYF
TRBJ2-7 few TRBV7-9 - TGTGCCACCTCTCGAGGGGGGAGCTCCTACGAGCAGTACTTC CATSRGGSSYEQYF
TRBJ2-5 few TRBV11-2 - TGTGCCAGCAGCTACTCTCTGGACTTTTACCAAGAGACCCAGTACTTC CASSYSLDFYQETQYF
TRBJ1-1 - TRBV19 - TGTGCCAGTAGTAGTTTCGGTGGGAACACTGAAGCTTTCTTT CASSSFGGNTEAFF
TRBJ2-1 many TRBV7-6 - TGTGCCAGCAGCTTAGGGGTCCGGGACAATGAGCAGTTCTTC CASSLGVRDNEQFF
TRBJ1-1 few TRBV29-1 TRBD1 TGCAGCGTTGTAATAGGACAGGGAGCTTTCTTT CSVVIGQGAFF
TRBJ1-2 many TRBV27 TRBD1 TGTGCCAGCAGTCCAGGACAGGGATCGTATGGCTACACCTTC CASSPGQGSYGYTF
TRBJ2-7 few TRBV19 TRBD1 TGTGCCAGTAGTGACCCTGGACAGGGCTCCTACGAGCAGTACTTC CASSDPGQGSYEQYF
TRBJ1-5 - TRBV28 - TGTGCCAGCAGTCATAGGGACCGGGTAGGCAATCAGCCCCAGCATTTT CASSHRDRVGNQPQHF
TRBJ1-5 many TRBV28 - TGTGCCAGCAGTGTTCCCGATTTCAATAGCAATCAGCCCCAGCATTTT CASSVPDFNSNQPQHF
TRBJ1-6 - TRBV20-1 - TGCAGTGCTGGCGGCGCCAGAGATAATTCACCCCTCCACTTT CSAGGARDNSPLHF
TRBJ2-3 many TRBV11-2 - TGTGCCAGCTCCACCGGGACTTACACAGATACGCAGTATTTT CASSTGTYTDTQYF
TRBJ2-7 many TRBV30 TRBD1 TGTGCCTGGAGTGTACCCGACAGGGGATTTCCCGAGCAGTACTTC CAWSVPDRGFPEQYF
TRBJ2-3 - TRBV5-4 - TGTGCCAGCAGCTTGGAGTACGCGCGTAGCACAGATACGCAGTATTTT CASSLEYARSTDTQYF
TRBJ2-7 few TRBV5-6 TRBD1 TGTGCCAGCAGCCCGGGACAGGGGGTTATCGAGCAGTACTTC CASSPGQGVIEQYF
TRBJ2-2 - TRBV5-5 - TGTGCCAGCAGCTTGACCTGGGGCGGGGAGCTGTTTTTT CASSLTWGGELFF
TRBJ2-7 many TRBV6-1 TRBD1 TGTGCCAGCAGCCGCGAGACAGGGGCGGCCTACGAGCAGTACTTC CASSRETGAAYEQYF
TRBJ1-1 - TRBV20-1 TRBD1 TGCAGTGCTAGAAGGACAGGGAGGGTTTCGAACACTGAAGCTTTCTTT CSARRTGRVSNTEAFF
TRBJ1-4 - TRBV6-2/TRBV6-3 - TGTGCCAGCAGTCCGCAGCGGAATAATGAAAAACTGTTTTTT CASSPQRNNEKLFF
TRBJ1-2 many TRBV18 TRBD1 TGTGCCAGCTCCCCGCAGGGGACAGGGATCGGCTACACCTTC CASSPQGTGIGYTF
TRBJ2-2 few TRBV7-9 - TGTGCCAGCAGCTTAATCGGGGGCGACACCGGGGAGCTGTTTTTT CASSLIGGDTGELFF
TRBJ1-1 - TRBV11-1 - TGTGCCAGCAGCTTAGTCTTCCAGGGTTCTGAAGCTTTCTTT CASSLVFQGSEAFF
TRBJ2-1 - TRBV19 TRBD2 TGTGCCAGTAGTATGCCCCTAGCGGGAGTCACGAATGAGCAGTTCTTC CASSMPLAGVTNEQFF
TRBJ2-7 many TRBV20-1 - TGCAGTGCTAGTCCCTACGAGCAGTACTTC CSASPYEQYF
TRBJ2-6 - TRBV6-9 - TGTGCCCGCAGTTACCCAGGTTCCTCTGGGGCCAACGTCCTGACTTTC CARSYPGSSGANVLTF
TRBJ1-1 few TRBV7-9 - TGTGTCGTTGTGGGGGCAATGAACACTGAAGCTTTCTTT CVVVGAMNTEAFF
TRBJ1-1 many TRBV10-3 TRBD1 TGTGCCATCAGGGACAGGGGGACGCACACTGAAGCTTTCTTT CAIRDRGTHTEAFF
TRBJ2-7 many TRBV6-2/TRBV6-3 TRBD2 TGTGCCAGCAGTTCGGGACTAGCGGGAGTGCTCGAGCAGTACTTC CASSSGLAGVLEQYF
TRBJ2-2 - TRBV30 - TGTGCTCGACGAAGGAGCGGGACAACCGGGGAGCTGTTTTTT CARRRSGTTGELFF
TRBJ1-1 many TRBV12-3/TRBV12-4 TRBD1 TGTGCCAGCAGTTCCGACAGGGGGCATTCTGAAGCTTTCTTT CASSSDRGHSEAFF
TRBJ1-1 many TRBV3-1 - TGTGCCAGCAGCCAAGGGGCAGGGGACCCTCCGGCTTTCTTT CASSQGAGDPPAFF
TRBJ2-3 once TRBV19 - TGTGCCAGTGGACAGAAGGATACGCAGTATTTT CASGQKDTQYF
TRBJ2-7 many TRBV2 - TGTGCCAGCAAAAGGCTACAGCCTTCCTACGAGCAGTACTTC CASKRLQPSYEQYF
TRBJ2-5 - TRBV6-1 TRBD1 TGTGCCAGCAGACCCGCCGGGACAGCTCAAGAGACCCAGTACTTC CASRPAGTAQETQYF
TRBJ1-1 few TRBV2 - TGTGCCAGCTCCGGACGGGGTATAAACACTGAAGCTTTCTTT CASSGRGINTEAFF
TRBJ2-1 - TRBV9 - TGTGCCAGCAGCGTAGATGGGCAGGGGTCTTACAATGAGCAGTTCTTC CASSVDGQGSYNEQFF
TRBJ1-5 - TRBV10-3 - TGTGCCATCAGTGACAGGGTGGGTCAGCCCCAGCATTTT CAISDRVGQPQHF
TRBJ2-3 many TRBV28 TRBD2 TGTGCCAGCAGTTTATTAGCGGGAGTTGCAGATACGCAGTATTTT CASSLLAGVADTQYF
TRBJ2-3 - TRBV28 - TGTGCCAGCAGTTCGTTTGGCACGCAGTATTTT CASSSFGTQYF
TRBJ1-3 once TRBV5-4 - TGTGCCAGCAGCCCCGCCTCTTCTTCTGGAAACACCATATATTTT CASSPASSSGNTIYF
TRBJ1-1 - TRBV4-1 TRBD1 TGCGCCAGCAGCCCTAAGCCGGGACAGGGGTTGGGCACTGAAGCTTTCTTT CASSPKPGQGLGTEAFF
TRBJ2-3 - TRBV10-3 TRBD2 TGTGCCATCAGCCAGGGACTAGCGGGCACAGATACGCAGTATTTT CAISQGLAGTDTQYF
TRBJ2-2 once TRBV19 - TGTGCCAGTAGCGGGAGATTAGGGAACACCGGGGAGCTGTTTTTT CASSGRLGNTGELFF
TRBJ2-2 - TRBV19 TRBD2 TGTGCCTGTAGACTAGCGGCCACCGGGGAGCTGTTTTTT CACRLAATGELFF
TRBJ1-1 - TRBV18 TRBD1 TGTGCCAGCTCACCCTCGGGACAGTTGAACACTGAAGCTTTCTTT CASSPSGQLNTEAFF